This TCR beta chain derives from a study of beta chain features in type 1 diabetes. CD45RO/CCR7/CD25/CD127/CD95/CD27 separated CD4+ naive, central memory, regulatory and stem cell-like memory cells by sorting. Over 95% purity was reached by all sorted populations. All of the isolated RNA was reverse transcribed, so expressed TCRB transcripts were sequenced. Some 3.6 million reads on average were seen across naive, central memory and regulatory T cell samples. Profiling relied on immunoSEQ multiplex PCR, and the TCRdb table lists in-frame clones only, not all of them. This table has under 200,000 clones, about 8.5% appearing once. Germline CDR1 is SGHTA and CDR2 is FQGNSA. The CDR3 consists of 14 residues. Trimming cost V 4 bases and J 1 base, with 10 bases left between them. In this sample, this clone turned up a few times.

The sequenced material came from central memory CD4+ T cells from blood. The rearrangement links TRBV7-2 to TRBJ1-2; no clear D. The sequence was collected from a man in his late teens or twenties in good health. CDR3 sequence (DNA): TGTGCCAGCAGCTCATCTGGGAGTAACTATGGCTACACCTTC. Translation gives CASSSSGSNYGYTF.